The clone carrying this TCR beta chain was picked up a small number of times. TCRdb re-analysed the PCR reads in MiXCR, keeping a single row per CDR3 protein. The data show about half a million distinct CDR3 sequences, with about 22% seen just once and 0.84% held by the top ten. Trimming at V came to 4 bases and at J to 0 bases, leaving 9 bases not matched to a gene. This CDR3 spans 16 amino acids. Germline V gives CDR1 SNHLY, CDR2 FYNNEI. Researchers sorted naive CD8 T cells as cells that were CD8+CD4-CCR7+CD45RA+. These data are taken from a study of molecular identifiers for immune sequencing clone quantification.

This TCR was sampled from a human donor in good health. Some libraries in this study had Jurkat cell RNA spiked in. What was sequenced was naive CD8+ T cells from blood, with Jurkat cell RNA spiked in. Documented subset: FACS-sorted CD8+CD4-CCR7+CD45RA+ naive T cells. V gene TRBV2 combines with J gene TRBJ2-7; 7 nucleotides line up with TRBD2. CDR3 bases: TGTGCCAGCAGTGCGCTGGGCGGGGGTCACTCCTACGAGCAGTACTTC. Translating gives CASSALGGGHSYEQYF.